This T cell receptor beta chain was sequenced during a study of PD-1 blockade in classical Hodgkin lymphoma. Remarks on this clone: Antigen unknown.

The V and J ends lost 6 bases and 1 base respectively, with 13 bases between them. This CDR3 has 14 residues. CDR1 and CDR2 from the germline V gene are KGHSH and LQKENI. This table comes from immunoSEQ multiplex PCR, and its TCRdb copy is limited to in-frame clones, with some not included. The sample includes roughly 16,000 clones, about nine tenths seen only once; the top ten take around 0.5%. The time point is: newly diagnosed, previously untreated cHL patient sample. Isolation of CD4+ T cells from thawed PBMCs was performed by magnetic negative selection. What served as comparison were PBMCs in newly diagnosed, untreated classical Hodgkin lymphoma. General observations from the study: Relative to healthy donors, newly diagnosed patients reportedly had lower baseline TCR diversity, which was reported as lower still in relapsed/refractory patients. Repertoire differences have undefined causes, possibly disease activity or prior therapy.

The J gene is TRBJ2-7, the V gene TRBV18; D gene uncertain. The TCR was taken from a human donor with classical Hodgkin lymphoma. Sequenced material: CD4+ T cells from blood. CDR3 coding DNA: TGTGCCAGCTCCCGTCGAGCTAGTTCCTACGAGCAGTACTTC. Protein product: CASSRRASSYEQYF.